This T cell receptor beta chain appears in the sequencing data of a study of response to subunit inactivated influenza vaccine. TCRdb fed the RT-PCR reads into MiXCR, producing one record per CDR3 protein. The data show just under 550,000 distinct CDR3 sequences, with under 30% seen just once and 2.8% held by the top ten. Findings and caveats of the study: That few new T cells are recruited by each seasonal influenza vaccination was the authors' suggestion.

Germline-derived CDR1 and CDR2 are DFQATT and SNEGSKA (reference sequence). CDR3 length: 13 residues. Trimming took 7 bases from V and 7 from J; bases not matched to a gene: 9. With respect to this clonotype: As yet, its antigen is unknown.

These data were also filed under a second study, of T cells expressing NK-cell markers. That source reports: A 5'RACE template switching approach incorporating UMIs was used to make TCR beta cDNA. The dominant NKG2C+ clonotypes represented roughly 1.0-7.5% of CD8+ T cells in six donors.

The sequence was obtained from a man in his forties or fifties who received an inactivated influenza vaccine. Sequenced material: CD4+ T cells sorted from PBMCs, taken 11 to 12 days after vaccination. This rearrangement joins TRBV20-1 to TRBJ2-7; 11 bases are shared with TRBD2. DNA of the CDR3: TGCAGTGTTAGCGGGGGGGCCTTGAGGGAGCAGTACTTC. Translating it yields CSVSGGALREQYF.